This record looks at one TCR beta chain sequence and its context. Germline trimming cut 2 bases from V and 4 bases from J; bases unmatched to any gene: 0. The germline gives CDR1 SEHNR, CDR2 FQNEAQ (reference sequence). CDR3 length equals 14 residues. The sample originates from a study of technical replicates of blood from four donors. The data were produced by immunoSEQ multiplex PCR, yet TCRdb's version contains in-frame clones alone and is incomplete. The sample lists roughly 71,000 clones, about nine tenths occurring once. This sequence originates from a human donor in good health. Material for sequencing was T cells isolated from PBMCs. The gene calls are TRBV7-9 and TRBJ2-3, with 10 positions matching TRBD2. CDR3 residues: CASSLSGRADTQYF. CDR3 bases: TGTGCCAGCAGCTTAAGCGGGAGGGCAGATACGCAGTATTTT. Using reference TRBV7-9 and TRBJ2-3 for the parts outside the CDR3, the full variable domain is DTGVSQNPRHKITKRGQNVTFRCDPISEHNRLYWYRQTLGQGPEFLTYFQNEAQLEKSRLLSDRFSAERPKGSFSTLEIQRTEQGDSAMYLCASSLSGRADTQYFGPGTRLTVL.